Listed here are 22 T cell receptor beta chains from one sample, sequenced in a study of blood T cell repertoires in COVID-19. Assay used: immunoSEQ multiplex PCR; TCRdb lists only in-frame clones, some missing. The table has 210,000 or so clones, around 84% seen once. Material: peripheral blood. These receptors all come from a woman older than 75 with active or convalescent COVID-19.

The CDR3 DNA reads TGTGCCAGCTCATCTAAACCGGGGAGGGGCGATGAAAAACTGTTTTTT. This sequence encodes CASSSKPGRGDEKLFF. The chain is built from TRBV18 and TRBJ1-4, with D possibly being TRBD1 (5 bases). The CDR3 extends over 16 amino acids. V was pared by 5 bases and J by 6 bases, with 19 bases between. CDR1 is KGHSH, CDR2 LQKENI, per germline.

The CDR3 spells CATTFGTEAFF. DNA of the CDR3: TGTGCCACTACCTTCGGGACTGAAGCTTTCTTT. The chain employs TRBV5-5 and TRBJ1-1; D is unresolved. Germline CDR1 SGHKS, CDR2 YYEKEE (reference sequence). Trimming shortened V by 9 bases and J by 5 bases, and 11 bases separated the two germline ends. This CDR3 spans 11 amino acids. Variable domain in full (rest from reference TRBV5-5 and TRBJ1-1): DAGVTQSPTHLIKTRGQQVTLRCSPISGHKSVSWYQQVLGQGPQFIFQYYEKEERGRGNFPDRFSARQFPNYSSELNVNALLLGDSALYLCATTFGTEAFFGQGTRLTVV.

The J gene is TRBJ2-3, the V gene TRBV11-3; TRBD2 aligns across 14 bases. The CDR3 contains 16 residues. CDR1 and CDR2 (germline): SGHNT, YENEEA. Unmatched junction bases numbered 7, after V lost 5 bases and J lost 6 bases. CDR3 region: CASSIGLAGGVDTQYF. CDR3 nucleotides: TGTGCCAGCAGCATCGGACTAGCGGGAGGAGTTGATACGCAGTATTTT.

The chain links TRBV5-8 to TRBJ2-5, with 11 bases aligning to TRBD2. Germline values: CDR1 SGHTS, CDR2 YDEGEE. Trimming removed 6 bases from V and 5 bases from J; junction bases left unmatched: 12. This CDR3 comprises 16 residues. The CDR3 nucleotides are TGTGCCAGCAACATCCCGGGACTAGCGGTCCGGGAGACCCAGTACTTC. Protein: CASNIPGLAVRETQYF.

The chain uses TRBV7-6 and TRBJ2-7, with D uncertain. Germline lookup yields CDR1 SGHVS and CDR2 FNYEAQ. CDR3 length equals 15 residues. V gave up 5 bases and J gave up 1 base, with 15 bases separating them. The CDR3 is CASSPFAYSSYEQYF. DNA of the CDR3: TGTGCCAGCAGCCCCTTCGCGTATTCTTCCTACGAGCAGTACTTC.

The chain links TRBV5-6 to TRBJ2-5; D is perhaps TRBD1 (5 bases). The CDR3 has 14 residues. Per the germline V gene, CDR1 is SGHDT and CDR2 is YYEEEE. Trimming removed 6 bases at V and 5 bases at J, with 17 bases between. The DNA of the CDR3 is TGTGCCAGCACCCCTAGGGGCCTGGGGGAGACCCAGTACTTC. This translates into CASTPRGLGETQYF.

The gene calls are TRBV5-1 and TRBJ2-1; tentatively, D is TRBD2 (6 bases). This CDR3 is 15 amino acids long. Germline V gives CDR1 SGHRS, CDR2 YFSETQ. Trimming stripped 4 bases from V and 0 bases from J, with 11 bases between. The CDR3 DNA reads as TGCGCCAGCAGCCGTCTCGGGGGCTCCTACAATGAGCAGTTCTTC. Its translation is CASSRLGGSYNEQFF.

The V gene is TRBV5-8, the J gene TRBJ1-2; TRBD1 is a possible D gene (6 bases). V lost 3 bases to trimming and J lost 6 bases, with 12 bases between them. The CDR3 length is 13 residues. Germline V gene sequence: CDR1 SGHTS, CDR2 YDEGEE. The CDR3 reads CASSSYGTHGYTF. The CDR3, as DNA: TGTGCCAGCAGCTCTTACGGGACACATGGCTACACCTTC.

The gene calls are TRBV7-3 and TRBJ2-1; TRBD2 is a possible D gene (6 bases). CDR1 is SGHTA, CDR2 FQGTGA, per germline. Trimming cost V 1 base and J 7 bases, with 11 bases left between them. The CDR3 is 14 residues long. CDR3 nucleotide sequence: TGTGCCAGCAGCTTAAATCGGGGGAAGAATGAGCAGTTCTTC. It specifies CASSLNRGKNEQFF.

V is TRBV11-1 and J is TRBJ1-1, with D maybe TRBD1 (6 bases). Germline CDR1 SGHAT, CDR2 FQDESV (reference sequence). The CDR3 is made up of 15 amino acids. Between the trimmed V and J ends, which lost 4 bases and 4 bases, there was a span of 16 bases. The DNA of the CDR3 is TGTGCCAGCAGCTCACAGGGCATACAGCGCACTGAAGCTTTCTTT. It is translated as CASSSQGIQRTEAFF. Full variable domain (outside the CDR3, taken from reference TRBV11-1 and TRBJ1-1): EAEVAQSPRYKITEKSQAVAFWCDPISGHATLYWYRQILGQGPELLVQFQDESVVDDSQLPKDRFSAERLKGVDSTLKIQPAELGDSAMYLCASSSQGIQRTEAFFGQGTRLTVV.

The CDR3 nucleotides read TGTGCCAGCAGCTTAGGGGGAGCGGGAATTGCCGGGGAGCTGTTTTTT. Protein product: CASSLGGAGIAGELFF. The gene calls are TRBV7-6 and TRBJ2-2; 7 bases line up with TRBD2. Trimming cost V 1 base and J 6 bases; bases outside gene matches: 8. Germline loops: CDR1 SGHVS, CDR2 FNYEAQ. The CDR3 contains 16 residues.

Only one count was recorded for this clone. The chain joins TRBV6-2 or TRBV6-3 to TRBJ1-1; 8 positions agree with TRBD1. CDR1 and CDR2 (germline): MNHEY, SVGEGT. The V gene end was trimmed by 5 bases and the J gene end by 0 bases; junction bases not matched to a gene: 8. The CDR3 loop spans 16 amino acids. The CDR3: CASSRGTGIMNTEAFF. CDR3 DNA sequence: TGTGCCAGCAGTCGGGGGACAGGTATCATGAACACTGAAGCTTTCTTT.

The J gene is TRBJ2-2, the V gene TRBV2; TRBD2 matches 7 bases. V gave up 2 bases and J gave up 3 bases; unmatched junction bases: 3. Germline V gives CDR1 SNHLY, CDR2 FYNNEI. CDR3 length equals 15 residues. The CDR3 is CASSERLADTGELFF. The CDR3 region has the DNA TGTGCCAGCAGTGAAAGGCTAGCGGACACCGGGGAGCTGTTTTTT. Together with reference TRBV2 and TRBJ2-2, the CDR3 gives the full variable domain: EPEVTQTPSHQVTQMGQEVILRCVPISNHLYFYWYRQILGQKVEFLVSFYNNEISEKSEIFDDQFSVERPDGSNFTLKIRSTKLEDSAMYFCASSERLADTGELFFGEGSRLTVL.

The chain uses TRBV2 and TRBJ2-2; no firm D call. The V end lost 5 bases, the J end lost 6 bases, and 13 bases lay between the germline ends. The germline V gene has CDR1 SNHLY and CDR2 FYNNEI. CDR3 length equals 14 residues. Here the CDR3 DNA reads TGTGCCAGCAGTTTTACTACGCCCCCCGGGGAGCTGTTTTTT. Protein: CASSFTTPPGELFF. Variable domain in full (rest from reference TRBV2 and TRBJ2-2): EPEVTQTPSHQVTQMGQEVILRCVPISNHLYFYWYRQILGQKVEFLVSFYNNEISEKSEIFDDQFSVERPDGSNFTLKIRSTKLEDSAMYFCASSFTTPPGELFFGEGSRLTVL.

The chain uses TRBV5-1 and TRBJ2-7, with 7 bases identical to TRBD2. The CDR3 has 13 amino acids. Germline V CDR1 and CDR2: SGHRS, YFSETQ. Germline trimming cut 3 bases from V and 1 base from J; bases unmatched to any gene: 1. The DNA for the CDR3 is TGCGCCAGCAGCTGGGACTATTCCTACGAGCAGTACTTC. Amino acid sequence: CASSWDYSYEQYF.

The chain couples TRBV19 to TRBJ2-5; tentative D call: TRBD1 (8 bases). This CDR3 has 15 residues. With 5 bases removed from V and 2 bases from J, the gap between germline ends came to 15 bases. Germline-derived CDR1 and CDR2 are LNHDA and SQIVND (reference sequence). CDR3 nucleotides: TGTGCCAGTAGTCTCCTACAGGGGGGGCAAGAGACCCAGTACTTC. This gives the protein CASSLLQGGQETQYF. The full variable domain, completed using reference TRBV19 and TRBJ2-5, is DGGITQSPKYLFRKEGQNVTLSCEQNLNHDAMYWYRQDPGQGLRLIYYSQIVNDFQKGDIAEGYSVSREKKESFPLTVTSAQKNPTAFYLCASSLLQGGQETQYFGPGTRLLVL.

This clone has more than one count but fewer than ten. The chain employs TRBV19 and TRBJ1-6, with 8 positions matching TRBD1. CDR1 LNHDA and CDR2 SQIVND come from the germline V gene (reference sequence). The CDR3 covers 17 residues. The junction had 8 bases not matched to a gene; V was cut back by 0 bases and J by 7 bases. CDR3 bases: TGTGCCAGTAGTATAGACGACAGGGGCTATAGCAATTCACCCCTCCACTTT. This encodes CASSIDDRGYSNSPLHF.

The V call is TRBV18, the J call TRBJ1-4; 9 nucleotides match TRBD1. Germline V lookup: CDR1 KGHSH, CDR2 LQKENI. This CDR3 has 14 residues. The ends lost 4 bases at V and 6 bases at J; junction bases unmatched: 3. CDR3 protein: CASSRDRGDEKLFF. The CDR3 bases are TGTGCCAGCTCACGCGACAGGGGGGATGAAAAACTGTTTTTT.

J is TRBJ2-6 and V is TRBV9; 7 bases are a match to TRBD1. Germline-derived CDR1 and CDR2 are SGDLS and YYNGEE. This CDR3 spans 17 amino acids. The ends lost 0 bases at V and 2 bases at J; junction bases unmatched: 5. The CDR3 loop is CASSVGVQGAGANVLTF. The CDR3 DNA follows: TGTGCCAGCAGCGTAGGAGTTCAGGGGGCTGGGGCCAACGTCCTGACTTTC.

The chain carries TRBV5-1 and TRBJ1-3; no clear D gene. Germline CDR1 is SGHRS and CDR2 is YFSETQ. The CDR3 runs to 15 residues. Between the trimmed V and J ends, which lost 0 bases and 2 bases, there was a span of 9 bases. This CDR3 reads CASSLDVGAGNTIYF. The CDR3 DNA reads TGCGCCAGCAGCTTGGATGTCGGAGCTGGAAACACCATATATTTT.

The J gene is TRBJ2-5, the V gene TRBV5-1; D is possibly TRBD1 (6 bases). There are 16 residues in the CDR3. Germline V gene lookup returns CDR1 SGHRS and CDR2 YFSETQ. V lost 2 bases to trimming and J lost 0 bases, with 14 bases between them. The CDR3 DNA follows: TGCGCCAGCAGCTTACAGGGTGCGGGTCACCAAGAGACCCAGTACTTC. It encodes CASSLQGAGHQETQYF.

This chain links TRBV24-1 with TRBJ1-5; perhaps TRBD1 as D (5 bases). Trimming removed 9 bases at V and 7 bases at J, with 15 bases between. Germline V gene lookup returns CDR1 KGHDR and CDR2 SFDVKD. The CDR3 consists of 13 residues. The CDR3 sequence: CATGGGWKQPQHF. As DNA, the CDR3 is TGTGCCACCGGCGGGGGTTGGAAGCAGCCCCAGCATTTT.